This T cell receptor beta chain was sequenced in a study of Graves' ophthalmopathy and Graves' hyperthyroidism. Study results and caveats: Blood also carried most expanded thyroid clonotypes exceeding 0.001 frequency.

With regard to this clonotype: Its antigen is unknown. A much larger clone is a single base away; this may be a read error.

As the template, RNA transcripts were used to amplify TCR beta CDR3 regions. In the first round, RT-PCR was carried out with HTBI primers, and a multiplex PCR formed the second round. TCRdb itself ran the multiplex PCR reads through MiXCR, one entry per CDR3 protein. This sample has 660,000 or so distinct CDR3 sequences, with more than 40% found just once. As diagnostic evidence, clinical symptoms, serum thyroxine, TRAb, thyroid ultrasound and orbital computed tomography were relied upon. The authors isolated PBMCs from approximately 10 ml of fresh peripheral blood. Trimming removed 6 bases from V and 3 bases from J, with 12 bases in between. The CDR3 is 14 amino acids. Germline CDR1 and CDR2: ENHRY and SYGVKD.

This clonotype originated in an adult man with Graves' ophthalmopathy. The specimen was peripheral blood. The gene calls are TRBV10-3 and TRBJ1-5; D unclear. CDR3 in DNA: TGTGCCATCAGATCGTCGGCGGTCAATCAGCCCCAGCATTTT. Encoded protein: CAIRSSAVNQPQHF.